A single T cell receptor beta chain is shown here with its context. The donors were members of the validation cohort comprising over a hundred subjects, separate from the roughly 700-subject first cohort. These data originate in a study of cytomegalovirus exposure and HLA in healthy donors. Germline CDR1 and CDR2: GTSNPN and SVGIG (reference sequence). The CDR3 extends over 13 amino acids. V was shortened by 1 base and J by 3 bases, with 9 bases between the two germline ends. TCRdb's table, derived via immunoSEQ multiplex PCR, lists solely in-frame clones and lacks some. The sample lists about 360,000 clones, 75% to 90% occurring once.

This rearrangement joins TRBV30 to TRBJ1-1; D remains unclear. Input material: PBMCs. This sequence originates from a woman aged 18 to 35 in good health and CMV-seronegative. CDR3 residues: CAWSAGDYTEAFF. The DNA of the CDR3 is TGTGCCTGGAGTGCCGGGGATTACACTGAAGCTTTCTTT.